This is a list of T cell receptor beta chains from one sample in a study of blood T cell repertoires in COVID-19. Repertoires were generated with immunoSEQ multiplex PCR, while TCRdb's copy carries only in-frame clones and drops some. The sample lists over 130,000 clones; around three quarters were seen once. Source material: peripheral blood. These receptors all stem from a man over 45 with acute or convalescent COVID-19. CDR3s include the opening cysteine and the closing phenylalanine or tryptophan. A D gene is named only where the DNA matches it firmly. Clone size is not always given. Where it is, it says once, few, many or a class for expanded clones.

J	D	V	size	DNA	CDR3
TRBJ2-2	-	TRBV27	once	TGTGCCAGCAGCTCCCCCGGAGCCGGGGAGCTGTTTTTT	CASSSPGAGELFF
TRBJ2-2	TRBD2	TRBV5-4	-	TGTGCCAGCAGCTCGACGACTAGCGGGGGGGCGGACACCGGGGAGCTGTTTTTT	CASSSTTSGGADTGELFF
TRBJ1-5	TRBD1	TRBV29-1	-	TGCAGCGTTTCGCCAGGGGGCGGTCAGCCCCAGCATTTT	CSVSPGGGQPQHF
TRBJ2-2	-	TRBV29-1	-	TGCAGCGTCCGGGGGGCGGGGACCGGGGAGCTGTTTTTT	CSVRGAGTGELFF
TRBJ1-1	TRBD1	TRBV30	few	TGTGCCTGGAGCTCACAGGGGCCATCGAACACTGAAGCTTTCTTT	CAWSSQGPSNTEAFF
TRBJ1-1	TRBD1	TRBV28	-	TGTGCCAGCAGTTTACTCGGACAGGGGGCAAGCACTGAAGCTTTCTTT	CASSLLGQGASTEAFF
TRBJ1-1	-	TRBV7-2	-	TGTGCCAGCAGCTTAGTGAGGAGAGGGACTGAAGCTTTCTTT	CASSLVRRGTEAFF
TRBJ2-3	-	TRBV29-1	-	TGCAGCGTTGAAGTTGGGGCCACCGATACGCAGTATTTT	CSVEVGATDTQYF
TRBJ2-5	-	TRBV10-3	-	TGTGCCATCAGTGAAGGGCTAGCGCACCAAGAGACCCAGTACTTC	CAISEGLAHQETQYF
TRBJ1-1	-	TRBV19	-	TGTGCCAGTAGTATAGATTGGACTGCTAACACTGAAGCTTTCTTT	CASSIDWTANTEAFF
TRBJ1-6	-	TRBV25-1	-	TGTGCCAGCAGTGAAATCAAAGGGGCCCTCCACTTT	CASSEIKGALHF
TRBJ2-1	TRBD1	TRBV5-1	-	TGCGCCAGCACGATCGGGACAGGCGAATACAATGAGCAGTTCTTC	CASTIGTGEYNEQFF
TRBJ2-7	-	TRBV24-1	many	TGTGCCACCAGTGTAAAAACTATCTACGAGCAGTACTTC	CATSVKTIYEQYF
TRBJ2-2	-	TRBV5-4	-	TGTGCCAGCAGCTTGGAGGGGGTCACCGGGGAGCTGTTTTTT	CASSLEGVTGELFF
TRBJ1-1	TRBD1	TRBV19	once	TGTGCCTCTCGCGGGACAGTCACTTCGGGAGGGCCTGAAGCTTTCTTT	CASRGTVTSGGPEAFF
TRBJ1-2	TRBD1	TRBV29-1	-	TGCAGCGTTGATCCCGGACAGGGGTTAAACTATGGCTACACCTTC	CSVDPGQGLNYGYTF
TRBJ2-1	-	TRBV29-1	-	TGCAGCGCCGGACTGCTCAATGAGCAGTTCTTC	CSAGLLNEQFF
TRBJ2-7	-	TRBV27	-	TGTGCCAGCAGTTTTGTTTTCGGCTACGAGCAGTACTTC	CASSFVFGYEQYF
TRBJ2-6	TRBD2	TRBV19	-	TGTGCCAGTACCCCAGCGGGGGGTTCCTACTCTGGGGCCAACGTCCTGACTTTC	CASTPAGGSYSGANVLTF
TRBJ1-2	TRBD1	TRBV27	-	TGTGCCAGCAGTACCTGGAGGACAGGCCGAAAAGGGTATGGCTACACCTTC	CASSTWRTGRKGYGYTF
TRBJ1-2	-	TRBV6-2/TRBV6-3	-	TGTGCCAGCAGTAATCCGCAGGGAGGCAATGGCTACACCTTC	CASSNPQGGNGYTF
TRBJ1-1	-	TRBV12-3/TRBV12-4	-	TGTGCCAGCAGGCCCCGGGGAGAAGCTTTCTTT	CASRPRGEAFF
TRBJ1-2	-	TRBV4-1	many	TGCGCCAGCAGCCAGGGGGGAGGGACCGGCTACACCTTC	CASSQGGGTGYTF
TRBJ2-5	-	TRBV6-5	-	TGTGCCAGCAGTTACAACTCTCAAGAGACCCAGTACTTC	CASSYNSQETQYF
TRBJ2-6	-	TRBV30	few	TGTGCCTGGAGTGTATCGCTGGGGGCGCGTGGGGCCAACGTCCTGACTTTC	CAWSVSLGARGANVLTF
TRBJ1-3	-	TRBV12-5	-	TGTGCTAGTGGTTTGGTGGTCTCCAGGTATTTAGGAAACACCATATATTTT	CASGLVVSRYLGNTIYF
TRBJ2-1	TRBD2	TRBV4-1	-	TGCGCCAGCAGCCACCCGTGGGCGGGGGCCTACAATGAGCAGTTCTTC	CASSHPWAGAYNEQFF
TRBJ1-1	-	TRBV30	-	TGTGCCTGGAGAGCGAACATGAACACTGAAGCTTTCTTT	CAWRANMNTEAFF
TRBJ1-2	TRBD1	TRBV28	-	TGTGCCAGCAGTCAGGTTGGGGACAGGGGGGATGGCTACACCTTC	CASSQVGDRGDGYTF
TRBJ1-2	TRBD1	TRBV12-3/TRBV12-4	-	TGTGCCAGCAGTTTAGGCCAGGGGGGCGGCTACACCTTC	CASSLGQGGGYTF
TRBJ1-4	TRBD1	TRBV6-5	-	TGTGCCAGCGGGACAGGGGATGAAAAACTGTTTTTT	CASGTGDEKLFF
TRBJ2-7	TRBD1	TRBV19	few	TGTGCCAGTAGTTCCCGGGACAGCAGAGTCTACGAGCAGTACTTC	CASSSRDSRVYEQYF
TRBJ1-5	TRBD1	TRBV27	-	TGTGCCAGCAGACCCCAGGGGGGAGGCAATCAGCCCCAGCATTTT	CASRPQGGGNQPQHF
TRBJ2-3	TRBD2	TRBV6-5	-	TGTGCCAGCACTAGGGTAGCGGGGGGCACAGATACGCAGTATTTT	CASTRVAGGTDTQYF
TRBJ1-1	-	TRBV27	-	TGTGCCAGCAGCCGGAGTGGCCTGATGAACACTGAAGCTTTCTTT	CASSRSGLMNTEAFF
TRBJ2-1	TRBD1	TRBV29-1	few	TGCAGCGGGGACAGGGCGGGCAATGAGCAGTTCTTC	CSGDRAGNEQFF
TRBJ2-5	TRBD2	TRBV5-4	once	TGTGCCAGCAGCTTGGACGAGCGGGGCTCCGCCCAGTACTTC	CASSLDERGSAQYF
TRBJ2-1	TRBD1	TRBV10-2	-	TGCGCCAGCAGTGAGCCCCCACAGACAGGGGGCAATGAGCAGTTCTTC	CASSEPPQTGGNEQFF
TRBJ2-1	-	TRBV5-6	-	TGTGCCAGCAGCTTGCGGGACATAGTCAATGAGCAGTTCTTC	CASSLRDIVNEQFF
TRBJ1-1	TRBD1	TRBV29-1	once	TGCAGCTCTCGGACAGGGGAAGGAATTGGTGAAGCTTTCTTT	CSSRTGEGIGEAFF
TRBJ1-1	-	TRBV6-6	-	TGTGCCAGCATTATACAGCCTAACACTGAAGCTTTCTTT	CASIIQPNTEAFF